The T cell receptor beta chain under discussion was sequenced for a study of T cells in tuberculosis. Study information: This South African cohort compared adolescents with or without latent tuberculosis against adults with active tuberculosis. Findings of the study overall: Smaller distances to GMM-specific TCRs suggested their expansion in active tuberculosis.

Sequenced by immunoSEQ multiplex PCR; TCRdb stores in-frame clones only, minus some. Of some 40,000 clones in the sample, about 96% are singletons; the top ten hold roughly 3.5%. CDR1 GTSNPN and CDR2 SVGIG come from the germline V gene (reference sequence). The CDR3 spans 14 residues. Trimming removed 2 bases from V and 2 bases from J, with 13 bases in between. As concerns this clone: The antigen remains unidentified.

The source is a donor between 10 and 35 years old with latent tuberculosis or without tuberculosis infection. V usage is TRBV30 and J usage is TRBJ2-7; the D gene is possibly TRBD1 (5 bases). The sequenced sample was PBMCs. CDR3 sequence reads: CAWSQGTWAYEQYF. The CDR3 region has the DNA TGTGCCTGGAGTCAGGGTACGTGGGCCTACGAGCAGTACTTC.